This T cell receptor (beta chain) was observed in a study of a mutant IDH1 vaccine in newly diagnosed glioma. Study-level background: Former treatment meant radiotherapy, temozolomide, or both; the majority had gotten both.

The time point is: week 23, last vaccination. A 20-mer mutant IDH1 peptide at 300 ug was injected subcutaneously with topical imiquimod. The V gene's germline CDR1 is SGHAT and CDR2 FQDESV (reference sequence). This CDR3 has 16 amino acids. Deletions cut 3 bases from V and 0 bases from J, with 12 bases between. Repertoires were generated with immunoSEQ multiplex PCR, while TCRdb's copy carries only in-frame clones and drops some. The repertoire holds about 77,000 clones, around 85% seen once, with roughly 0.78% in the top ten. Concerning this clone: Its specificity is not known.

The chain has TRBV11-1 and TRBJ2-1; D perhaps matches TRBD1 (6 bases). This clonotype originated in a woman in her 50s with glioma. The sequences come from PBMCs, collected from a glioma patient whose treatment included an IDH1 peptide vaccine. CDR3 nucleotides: TGTGCCAGCAGCTTCCTAAGGGGGTTCTCCTACAATGAGCAGTTCTTC. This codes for CASSFLRGFSYNEQFF.